This record covers a single T cell receptor beta chain. Its target antigen remains unknown. No qualities accompany the bases; no much larger clone lies one base away. This entry belongs to a study of neurological immune-mediated disorders (dated by TCRdb to between 2018 and 2021). About the study as a whole: Among the 34 multiple sclerosis patients, relapsing-remitting MS accounted for some 30 and secondary progressive MS accounted for 3. The study compared peripheral blood TCR-beta repertoires of HTLV-I-associated myelopathy (HAM/TSP) patients, multiple sclerosis patients and healthy controls using UMI-based sequencing. The 106 TCR-beta libraries covered PBMC samples along with longitudinal samples, technical triplicates, and paired sorted CD4+ and CD8+ T-cell subsets. Of the 68 subjects in the cohort, around 14 were HAM/TSP patients, some 35 were multiple sclerosis patients, and around 20 were healthy controls.

Libraries from unsorted PBMCs were made from 2 million PBMCs kept in RNAlater at -80 degrees C until RNA extraction. Multiple sclerosis patients were enrolled in a US clinical protocol under which disease progression was evaluated by magnetic resonance imaging. Peripheral blood was subjected to Ficoll-Hypaque density gradient centrifugation to isolate PBMCs, which were then cryopreserved in liquid nitrogen. cDNA was synthesized by template-switch 5'RACE using a primer carrying a 10-nucleotide random unique molecular identifier by which each TCR transcript was tagged. Each sequencing run produced over 160 million TCR-beta sequences covering 15-18 subjects. The RNeasy kit was used to extract total RNA. The KAPA Real-time Library Amplification kit was used to amplify TCR-beta VDJ regions with primers targeting the TCR constant region and the 5'RACE anchor. A first PCR added sample indexes and Illumina adaptors, after which a second PCR increased the library yield. The roughly 650 bp TCR product was size-selected on a 2% E-gel SizeSelection system after Ampure bead purification. Library quality was checked on a Bioanalyzer, concentration was measured with Qubit, and libraries were quantified with the Kapa Library Quantification kit before pooling. An Illumina HiSeq 2500 sequenced the libraries paired-end 2 x 150 bp. To increase sequence diversity, about 25-31% phiX was spiked into each library pool. On the study's bioinformatics: The quality-filtered reads were processed with the UMI-based MiGEC pipeline, whose error correction step removed more than 90% of the raw TCR sequences. IMGT germline references were used for alignment of VDJ genes, and clonotypes were defined by a unique CDR3 amino acid sequence together with V-J genes. Clonal expansion, Shannon diversity, and CDR3 relatedness (CalcPairwiseDistances, ClusterSamples) were evaluated with VDJtools, and phylogenetic trees were built with CLCbio workbench. Using coefficient-of-variation modelling across technical triplicates, the study counted a clone as expanded if it had at least 8 unique UMIs. TCRdb handled the public reads itself, with Q25 trimming in fastp and clone calling in MiXCR, and kept productive beta chains. Rows with a matching CDR3 protein are joined into one entry that keeps the most common DNA and genes. TCRdb assigned the V and J calls; the authors' analysis was not used. The sample records approximately 60,000 distinct CDR3 sequences, approximately 4.1% of which are singletons. Approximately 2.9% of the sample is in the top ten clones.

The study at large found these results: No identical CDR3 amino acid sequences were shared among expanded clones across subjects, suggesting private TCR-beta repertoires in all groups. The highest TCR clonal expansion was observed in HAM/TSP patients, whereas the lowest was observed in MS patients, even when compared with healthy controls. Phylogenetic analysis grouped repertoires from 18 of 34 MS patients into a cluster of related CDR3 sequences, suggesting a possible repertoire-level signature. The MS cluster was not associated with any clinical or MRI features, and the authors stated that larger cohorts are needed.

V was cut back by 0 bases and J by 0 bases, leaving a gap of 13 bases between them. The CDR1 and CDR2 encoded by the germline V gene (reference sequence) are DFQATT and SNEGSKA. The CDR3 has 16 amino acids, counting the end cysteine and phenylalanine. Only the CDR3 part of the read is kept: 48 bases, read in frame from the first base. Material: PBMCs. The sequence joins TRBV20-1 to TRBJ2-3; the best D guess is TRBD2, with 5 bases matching. The sequence was collected from a man aged 50 or older with multiple sclerosis. The CDR3 corresponds to CSARDLRGLSTDTQYF. The DNA sequence is TGCAGTGCTAGAGATCTTCGGGGTCTAAGCACAGATACGCAGTATTTT.